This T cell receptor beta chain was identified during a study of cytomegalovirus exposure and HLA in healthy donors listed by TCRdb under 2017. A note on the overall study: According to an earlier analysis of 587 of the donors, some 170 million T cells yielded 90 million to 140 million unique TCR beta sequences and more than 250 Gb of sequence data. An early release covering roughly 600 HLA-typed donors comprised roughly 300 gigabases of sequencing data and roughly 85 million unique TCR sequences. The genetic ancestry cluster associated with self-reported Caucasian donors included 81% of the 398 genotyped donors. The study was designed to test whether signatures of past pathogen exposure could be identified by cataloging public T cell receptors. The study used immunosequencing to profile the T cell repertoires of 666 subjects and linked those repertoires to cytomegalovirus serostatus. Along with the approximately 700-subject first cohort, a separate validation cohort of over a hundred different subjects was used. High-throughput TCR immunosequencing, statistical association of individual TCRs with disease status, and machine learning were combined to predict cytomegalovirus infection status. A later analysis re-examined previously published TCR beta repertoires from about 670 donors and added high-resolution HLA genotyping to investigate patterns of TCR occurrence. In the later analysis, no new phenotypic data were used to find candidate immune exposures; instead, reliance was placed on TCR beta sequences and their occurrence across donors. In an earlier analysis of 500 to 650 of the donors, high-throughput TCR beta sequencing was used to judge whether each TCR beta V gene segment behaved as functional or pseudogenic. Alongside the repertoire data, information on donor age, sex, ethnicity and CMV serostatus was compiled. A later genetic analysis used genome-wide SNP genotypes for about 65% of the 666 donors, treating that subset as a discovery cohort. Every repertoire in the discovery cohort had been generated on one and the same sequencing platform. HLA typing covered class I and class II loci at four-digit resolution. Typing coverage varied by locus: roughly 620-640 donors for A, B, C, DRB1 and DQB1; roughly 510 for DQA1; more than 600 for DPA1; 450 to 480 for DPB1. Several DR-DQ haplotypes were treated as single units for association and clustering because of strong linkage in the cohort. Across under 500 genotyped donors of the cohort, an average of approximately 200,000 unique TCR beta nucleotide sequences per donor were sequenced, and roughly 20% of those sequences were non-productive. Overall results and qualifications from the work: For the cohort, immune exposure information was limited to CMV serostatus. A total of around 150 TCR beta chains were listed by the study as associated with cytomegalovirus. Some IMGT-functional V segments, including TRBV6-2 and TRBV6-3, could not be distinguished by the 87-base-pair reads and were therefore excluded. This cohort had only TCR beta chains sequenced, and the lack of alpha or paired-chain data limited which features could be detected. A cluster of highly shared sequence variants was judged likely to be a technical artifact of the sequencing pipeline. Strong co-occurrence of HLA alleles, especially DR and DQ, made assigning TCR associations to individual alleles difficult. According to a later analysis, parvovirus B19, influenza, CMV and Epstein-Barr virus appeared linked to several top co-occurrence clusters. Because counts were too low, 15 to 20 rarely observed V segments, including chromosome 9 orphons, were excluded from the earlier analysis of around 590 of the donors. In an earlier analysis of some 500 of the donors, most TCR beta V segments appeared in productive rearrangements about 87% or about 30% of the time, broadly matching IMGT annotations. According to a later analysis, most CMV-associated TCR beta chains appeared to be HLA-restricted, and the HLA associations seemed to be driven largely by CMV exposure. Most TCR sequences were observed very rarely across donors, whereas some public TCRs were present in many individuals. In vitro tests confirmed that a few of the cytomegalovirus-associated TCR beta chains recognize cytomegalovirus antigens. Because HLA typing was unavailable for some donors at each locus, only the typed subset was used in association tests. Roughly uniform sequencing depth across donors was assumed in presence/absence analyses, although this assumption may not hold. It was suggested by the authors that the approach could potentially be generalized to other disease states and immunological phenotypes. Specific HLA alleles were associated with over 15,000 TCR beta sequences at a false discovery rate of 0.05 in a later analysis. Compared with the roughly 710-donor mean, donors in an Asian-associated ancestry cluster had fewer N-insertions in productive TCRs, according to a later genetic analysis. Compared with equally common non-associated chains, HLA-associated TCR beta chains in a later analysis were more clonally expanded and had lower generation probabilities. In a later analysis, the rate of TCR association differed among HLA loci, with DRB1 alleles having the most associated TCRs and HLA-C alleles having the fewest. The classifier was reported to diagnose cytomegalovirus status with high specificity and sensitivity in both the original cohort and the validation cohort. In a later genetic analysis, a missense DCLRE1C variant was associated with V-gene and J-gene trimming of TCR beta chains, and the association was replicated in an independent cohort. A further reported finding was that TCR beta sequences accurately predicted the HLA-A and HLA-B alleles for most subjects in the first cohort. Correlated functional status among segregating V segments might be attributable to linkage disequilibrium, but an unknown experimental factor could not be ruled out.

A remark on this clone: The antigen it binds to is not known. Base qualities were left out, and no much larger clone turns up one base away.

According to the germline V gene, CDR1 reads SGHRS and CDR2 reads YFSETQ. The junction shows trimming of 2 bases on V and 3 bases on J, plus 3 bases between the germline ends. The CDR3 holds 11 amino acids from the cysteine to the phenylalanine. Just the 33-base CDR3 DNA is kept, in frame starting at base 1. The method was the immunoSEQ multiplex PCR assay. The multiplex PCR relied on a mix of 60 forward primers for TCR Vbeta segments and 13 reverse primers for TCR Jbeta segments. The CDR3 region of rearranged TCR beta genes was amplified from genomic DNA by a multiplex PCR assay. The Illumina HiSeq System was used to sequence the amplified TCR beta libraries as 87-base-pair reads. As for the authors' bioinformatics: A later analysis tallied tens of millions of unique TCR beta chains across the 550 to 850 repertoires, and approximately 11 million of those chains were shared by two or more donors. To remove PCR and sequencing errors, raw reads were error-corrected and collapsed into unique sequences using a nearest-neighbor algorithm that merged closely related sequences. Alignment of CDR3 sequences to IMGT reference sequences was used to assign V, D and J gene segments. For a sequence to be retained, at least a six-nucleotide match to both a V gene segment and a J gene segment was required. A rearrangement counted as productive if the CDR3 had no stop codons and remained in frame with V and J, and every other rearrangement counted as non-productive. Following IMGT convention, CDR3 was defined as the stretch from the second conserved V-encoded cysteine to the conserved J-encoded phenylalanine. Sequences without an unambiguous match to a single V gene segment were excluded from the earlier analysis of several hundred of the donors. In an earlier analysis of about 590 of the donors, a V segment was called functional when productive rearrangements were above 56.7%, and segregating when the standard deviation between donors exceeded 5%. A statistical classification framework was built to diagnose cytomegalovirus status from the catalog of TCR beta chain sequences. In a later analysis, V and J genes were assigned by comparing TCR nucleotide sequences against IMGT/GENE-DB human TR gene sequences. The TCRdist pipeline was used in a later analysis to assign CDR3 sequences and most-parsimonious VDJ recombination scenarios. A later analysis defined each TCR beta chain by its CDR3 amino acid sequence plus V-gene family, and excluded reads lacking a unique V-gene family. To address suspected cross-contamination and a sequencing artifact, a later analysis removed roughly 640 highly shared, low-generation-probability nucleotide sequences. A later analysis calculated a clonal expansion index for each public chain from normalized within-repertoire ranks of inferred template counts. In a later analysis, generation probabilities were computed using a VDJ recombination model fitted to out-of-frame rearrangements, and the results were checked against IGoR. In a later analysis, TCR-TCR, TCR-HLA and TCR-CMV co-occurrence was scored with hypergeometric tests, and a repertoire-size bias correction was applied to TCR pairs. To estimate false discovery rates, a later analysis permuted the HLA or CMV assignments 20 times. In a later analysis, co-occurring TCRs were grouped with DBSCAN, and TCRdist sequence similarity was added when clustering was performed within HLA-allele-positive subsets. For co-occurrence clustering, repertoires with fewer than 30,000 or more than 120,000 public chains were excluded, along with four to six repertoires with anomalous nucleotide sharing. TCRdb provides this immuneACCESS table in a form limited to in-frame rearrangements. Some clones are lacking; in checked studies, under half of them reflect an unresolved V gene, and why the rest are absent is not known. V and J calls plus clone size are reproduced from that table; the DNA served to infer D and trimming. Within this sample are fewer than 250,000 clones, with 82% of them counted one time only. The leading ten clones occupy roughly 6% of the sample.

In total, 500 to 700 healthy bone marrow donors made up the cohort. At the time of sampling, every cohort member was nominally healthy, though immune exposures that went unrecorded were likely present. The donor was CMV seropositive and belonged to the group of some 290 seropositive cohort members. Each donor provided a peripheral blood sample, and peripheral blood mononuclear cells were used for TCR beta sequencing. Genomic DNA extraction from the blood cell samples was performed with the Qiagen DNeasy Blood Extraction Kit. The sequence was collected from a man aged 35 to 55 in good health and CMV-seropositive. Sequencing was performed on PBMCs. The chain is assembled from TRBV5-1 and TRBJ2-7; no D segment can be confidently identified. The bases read TGCGCCAGCAGCTTTAACTACGAGCAGTACTTC. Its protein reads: CASSFNYEQYF.